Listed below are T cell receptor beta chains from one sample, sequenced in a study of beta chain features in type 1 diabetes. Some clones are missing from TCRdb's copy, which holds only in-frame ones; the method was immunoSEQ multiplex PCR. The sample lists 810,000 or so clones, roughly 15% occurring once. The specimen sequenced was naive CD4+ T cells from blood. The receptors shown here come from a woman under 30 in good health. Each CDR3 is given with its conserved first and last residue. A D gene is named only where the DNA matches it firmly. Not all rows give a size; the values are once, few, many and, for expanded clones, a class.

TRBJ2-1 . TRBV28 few CASSPTTNEQFF TGTGCCAGCAGTCCGACCACCAATGAGCAGTTCTTC
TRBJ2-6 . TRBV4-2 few CASSQANRATGANVLTF TGTGCCAGCAGCCAAGCAAACAGGGCAACTGGGGCCAACGTCCTGACTTTC
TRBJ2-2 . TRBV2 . CASLASFLNTGELFF TGTGCCAGCCTGGCGTCTTTTCTTAACACCGGGGAGCTGTTTTTT
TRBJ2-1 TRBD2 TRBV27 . CASSLTPPRLAEQFF TGTGCCAGCAGTTTAACCCCCCCACGACTAGCGGAGCAGTTCTTC
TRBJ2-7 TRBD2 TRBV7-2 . CASSFASGLGGEQYF TGTGCCAGCAGCTTCGCGAGCGGTCTGGGGGGGGAGCAGTACTTC
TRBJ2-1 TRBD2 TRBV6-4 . CASSAAGGLNSYNEQFF TGTGCCAGCAGTGCGGCGGGAGGCCTTAATTCCTACAATGAGCAGTTCTTC
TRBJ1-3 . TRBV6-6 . CASSPLLGNTIYF TGTGCCAGCAGCCCGCTTTTGGGAAACACCATATATTTT
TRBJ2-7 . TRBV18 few CASSKLDRRLYEQYF TGTGCCAGCTCAAAATTGGATCGGCGGCTTTACGAGCAGTACTTC
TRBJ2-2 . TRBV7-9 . CASSLGTGELFF TGTGCCAGCAGCCTCGGAACCGGGGAGCTGTTTTTT
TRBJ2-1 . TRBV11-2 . CASSFVFDSEQFF TGTGCCAGCAGCTTTGTGTTTGACAGTGAGCAGTTCTTC
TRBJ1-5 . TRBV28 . CASSEDRGNQPQHF TGTGCCAGCAGTGAGGACCGCGGCAATCAGCCCCAGCATTTT
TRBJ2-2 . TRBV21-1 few CASSMVALAGITGELFF TGTGCCAGCAGCATGGTAGCGCTAGCGGGGATCACCGGGGAGCTGTTTTTT
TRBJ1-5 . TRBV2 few CASSGVQGDQPQHF TGTGCCAGCAGTGGAGTACAGGGAGATCAGCCCCAGCATTTT
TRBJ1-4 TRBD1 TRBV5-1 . CASGTGQNEKLFF TGCGCCAGCGGGACAGGCCAGAATGAAAAACTGTTTTTT
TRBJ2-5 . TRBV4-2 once CASSYPFPGTQYF TGTGCCAGCAGCTACCCGTTCCCGGGGACCCAGTACTTC
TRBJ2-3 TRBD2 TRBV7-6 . CASSARLAGVSTDTQYF TGTGCCAGCAGCGCAAGACTAGCGGGAGTAAGCACAGATACGCAGTATTTT
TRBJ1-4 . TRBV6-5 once CASSYGGRGEKLFF TGTGCCAGCAGTTATGGGGGGCGCGGTGAAAAACTGTTTTTT
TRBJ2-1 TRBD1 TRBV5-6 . CASLGIRQRRDRREQFF TGTGCCAGCCTCGGAATACGTCAACGTCGGGACAGACGTGAGCAGTTCTTC
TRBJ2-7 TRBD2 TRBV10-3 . CAISGLAGEELQYF TGTGCCATCAGTGGACTAGCGGGAGAGGAGTTGCAGTACTTC
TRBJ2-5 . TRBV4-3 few CASSQLGGRGETQYF TGCGCCAGCAGCCAACTCGGGGGCCGTGGAGAGACCCAGTACTTC
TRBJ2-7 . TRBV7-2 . CASSLAGGRSSYEQYF TGTGCCAGCAGCTTAGCGGGGGGCAGGAGCTCCTACGAGCAGTACTTC
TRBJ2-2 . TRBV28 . CASTRTGGTGELFF TGTGCCAGCACGAGAACAGGTGGCACCGGGGAGCTGTTTTTT
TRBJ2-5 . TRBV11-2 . CASSDLGRKETQYF TGTGCCAGCAGCGACCTAGGGCGTAAGGAGACCCAGTACTTC
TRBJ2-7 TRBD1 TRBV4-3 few CASSQDLWDSREQYF TGCGCCAGCAGCCAAGATTTGTGGGACAGCCGGGAGCAGTACTTC
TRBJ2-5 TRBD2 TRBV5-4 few CASSLLAGETQYF TGTGCCAGCAGCTTACTAGCGGGAGAGACCCAGTACTTC
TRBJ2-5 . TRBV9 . CASSVEYQETQYF TGTGCCAGCAGCGTCGAGTACCAAGAGACCCAGTACTTC
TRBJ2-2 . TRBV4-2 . CASSQDLVVWGELFF TGTGCCAGCAGCCAAGATCTAGTCGTGTGGGGGGAGCTGTTTTTT
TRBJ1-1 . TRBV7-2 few CASTKWDSGRAFF TGTGCCAGCACAAAATGGGACTCGGGGCGGGCTTTCTTT
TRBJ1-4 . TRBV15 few CATSRGHTEKLFF TGTGCCACCAGCAGAGGACATACGGAAAAACTGTTTTTT
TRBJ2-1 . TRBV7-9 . CASSPRAGEQFF TGTGCCAGCAGCCCCCGGGCAGGTGAGCAGTTCTTC
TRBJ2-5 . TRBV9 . CASSVAPRAEETQYF TGTGCCAGCAGCGTAGCCCCCAGGGCAGAGGAGACCCAGTACTTC
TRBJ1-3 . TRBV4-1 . CASSQAGINTIYF TGCGCCAGCAGCCAAGCTGGGATTAACACCATATATTTT
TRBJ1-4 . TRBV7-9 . CASSERTATNEKLFF TGTGCCAGCAGCGAAAGGACGGCAACTAATGAAAAACTGTTTTTT
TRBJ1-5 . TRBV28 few CASSYRDRAQPQHF TGTGCCAGCAGTTATAGGGATCGTGCTCAGCCCCAGCATTTT
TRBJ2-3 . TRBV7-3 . CASSLYTDTQYF TGTGCCAGCAGCTTGTACACAGATACGCAGTATTTT
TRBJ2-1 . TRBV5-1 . CASTSSSYNEQFF TGCGCCAGCACCTCGAGCTCCTACAATGAGCAGTTCTTC
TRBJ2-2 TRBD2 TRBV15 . CATSRDKEVAGSTGELFF TGTGCCACCAGCAGAGATAAAGAAGTAGCGGGAAGTACCGGGGAGCTGTTTTTT